The following is a T cell receptor beta chain sequence with its context. The data originate from a study of blood T cell repertoires in COVID-19. Study information: COVID-19 samples from acute and convalescent phases originated in the United States, Italy and Spain. The cDNA or gDNA used as material had been derived from T cells, B-cell-depleted T cells, or PBMCs.

In the original analysis: Amplified reference gene primers provided the basis for estimating nucleated cell counts. Sequencing was performed with immunoSEQ multiplex PCR; in TCRdb, only in-frame clones are kept and a portion is missing. The DNA gave D and trimming, while V, J and clone size come from that table. The sample carries tens of thousands of clones, 60% to 85% recorded once. V lost 0 bases to trimming and J lost 9 bases, with 19 bases between them. The CDR3 totals 16 residues. Germline V lookup: CDR1 SGHKS, CDR2 YYEKEE (reference sequence). J is TRBJ2-4 and V is TRBV5-5; TRBD1 is a possible D gene (6 bases). The sequenced sample consisted of peripheral blood. The TCR was taken from a human donor in a cohort sampled during active COVID-19. This chain's CDR3 is CASSLASLQGYSIQYF. The CDR3 DNA follows: TGTGCCAGCAGCTTGGCGTCTCTACAGGGATATAGCATTCAGTACTTC.